This TCR beta chain was observed in a study of blood T cell repertoires in COVID-19. Study at large: COVID-19 samples collected from the United States, Italy and Spain covered acute and convalescent phases.

The CDR3 has 15 residues. V shed 6 bases and J shed 2 bases, with 14 bases lying between them. CDR1 is SNHLY and CDR2 is FYNNEI in the germline V gene. Produced via immunoSEQ multiplex PCR; TCRdb's table is partial and in-frame only. The top ten hold 3% to 3.5% of the sample, which has 140,000 or so clones, about four fifths seen once. The chain links TRBV2 to TRBJ2-1; possibly TRBD1 for D (5 bases). This TCR derives from a woman older than 75 with acute or convalescent COVID-19. Material for sequencing was peripheral blood. CDR3 loop: CASRVTEDAYNEQFF. CDR3 DNA: TGTGCCAGCAGGGTGACAGAGGACGCCTACAATGAGCAGTTCTTC.